Shown below are 25 T cell receptor beta chains from a single sample sequenced in a study of T-cell memory formation after mild COVID-19. Via MiXCR, TCRdb re-called the 5' RACE reads, giving one row per CDR3 protein. Seen here are fewer than 450,000 distinct CDR3 sequences, about 24% observed once, and the top ten hold 7.5% to 10%. Sequencing input: PBMCs or a T cell subset sorted from them (not recorded which). The receptors stem from an adult woman who had mild COVID-19 (a few samples of this study predate the infection). Cell type and time point are not known.

With regard to this clonotype: A much larger clonotype is one base distant, so this may be a read error. The V and J genes are TRBV7-3 and TRBJ1-1; D ambiguous. V was pared by 4 bases and J by 0 bases, with 6 bases between. This CDR3 has 13 amino acids. Germline values: CDR1 SGHTA, CDR2 FQGTGA. This CDR3 is CASSWAVNTEAFF. The CDR3 nucleotides read TGTGCCAGCAGCTGGGCGGTGAACACTGAAGCTTTCTTT.

This clonotype showed up just a few times. The chain combines TRBV11-3 with TRBJ2-7; D unclear. This CDR3 contains 12 residues. With 7 bases removed from V and 4 bases from J, the gap between germline ends came to 11 bases. Germline CDR1 SGHNT, CDR2 YENEEA. The CDR3 is CASIGPQYEQYF. For the CDR3, the DNA is TGTGCCAGCATCGGACCCCAATACGAGCAGTACTTC.

The chain employs TRBV20-1 and TRBJ2-1, with TRBD2 as a possible D gene (8 bases). This CDR3 has 18 amino acids. Trimming took off 0 bases at V and 6 bases at J, with 24 bases between the two ends. The germline gives CDR1 DFQATT, CDR2 SNEGSKA (reference sequence). Here the CDR3 reads CSARDLAVGSGTVNEQFF. CDR3 coding DNA: TGCAGTGCTAGAGATCTCGCCGTGGGTAGCGGGACAGTCAATGAGCAGTTCTTC.

This clonotype was counted a few times. The chain uses TRBV12-3 or TRBV12-4 and TRBJ1-2, with 10 nucleotides matching TRBD1. The CDR3 length is 12 residues. V trimming: 4 bases; J trimming: 8 bases; junction bases outside the gene matches: 1. The CDR3 spells CASSSGQGGYTF. For the CDR3, the DNA is TGTGCCAGCAGTTCGGGACAGGGGGGCTACACCTTC.

The rearrangement joins TRBV21-1 to TRBJ2-7. TRBV21-1 represents a pseudogene. The CDR3 is 13 residues long. Written as DNA, the CDR3 is TGTGCCAGCAGCAAAGCGGACTCCTACGAGCAGTACTTC. Translating gives CASSKADSYEQYF.

V usage is TRBV20-1 and J usage is TRBJ2-7, with 16 nucleotides matching TRBD2. Per the germline V gene, CDR1 is DFQATT and CDR2 is SNEGSKA (reference sequence). J gave up 5 bases and V 3 bases, and 4 bases lay outside the gene matches. The CDR3 runs to 15 residues. The CDR3 DNA reads TGCAGTGCTAGCGGGACTAGCGGGGGGGTGCACGAGCAGTACTTC. This encodes CSASGTSGGVHEQYF.

J is TRBJ2-7 and V is TRBV4-2; TRBD2 agrees at 7 bases. Trimming cost V 4 bases and J 3 bases; bases outside gene matches: 9. Germline V lookup: CDR1 LGHNA, CDR2 YNFKEQ. CDR3 length equals 15 residues. Written as DNA, the CDR3 is TGTGCCAGCAGCCTCGGTCGGGGGGATATCTACGAGCAGTACTTC. It is translated as CASSLGRGDIYEQYF.

In this sample, this clonotype turned up a few times. The chain uses TRBV20-1 and TRBJ2-7, with D unclear. Germline V gene sequence: CDR1 DFQATT, CDR2 SNEGSKA (reference sequence). This CDR3 contains 12 residues. V was clipped by 6 bases and J by 3 bases, with 12 bases between them. CDR3 in amino acids: CSAQVGVYEQYF. The CDR3 bases are TGCAGTGCCCAGGTCGGAGTCTACGAGCAGTACTTC.

V is TRBV13 and J is TRBJ2-7, with TRBD2 identical over 10 bases. The CDR3 runs 14 residues. Germline V gene data show CDR1 as PRHDT and CDR2 as FYEKMQ (reference sequence). Unmatched junction bases numbered 7, after V lost 4 bases and J lost 7 bases. This CDR3 reads CASSSEGLAFEQYF. Written as DNA, the CDR3 is TGTGCCAGCAGCTCTGAGGGACTAGCGTTTGAGCAGTACTTC.

This clonotype has just a few counts. This chain connects TRBV7-9 to TRBJ1-2, with 7 bases fitting TRBD1. V lost 1 base to trimming and J lost 6 bases; unmatched junction nucleotides: 5. Germline CDR1 is SEHNR and CDR2 is FQNEAQ (reference sequence). This CDR3 has 14 amino acids. CDR3 region: CASSLVGQGDGYTF. Here the CDR3 DNA reads TGTGCCAGCAGCTTAGTCGGGCAGGGGGATGGCTACACCTTC.

The V call is TRBV4-1, the J call TRBJ2-7; 9 nucleotides agree with TRBD2. V gave up 2 bases and J gave up 5 bases; unmatched junction bases: 7. Germline CDR1 and CDR2: MGHRA and YSYEKL. The CDR3 has 15 residues. CDR3 loop: CASSQRERGAHEQYF. Written as DNA, the CDR3 is TGCGCCAGCAGCCAAAGAGAGCGGGGGGCTCACGAGCAGTACTTC.

The rearrangement links TRBV7-3 to TRBJ2-2, with 8 nucleotides matching TRBD2. This CDR3 region has 14 residues. J lost 9 bases, V lost 5 bases, and 8 bases had no gene match. CDR1 is SGHTA and CDR2 is FQGTGA in the germline V gene. CDR3 DNA: TGTGCCAGCAGCCCCTTAGCGGGGTCCCGGGAGCTGTTTTTT. Protein product: CASSPLAGSRELFF.

This clonotype was counted only a few times. The chain couples TRBV6-5 to TRBJ2-3; D call uncertain. Per germline, CDR1 MNHEY and CDR2 SVGAGI. CDR3 length: 14 amino acids. V gave up 0 bases and J gave up 5 bases, with 9 bases separating them. The CDR3 sequence is CASSYSNWEDTQYF. The CDR3 coding sequence is TGTGCCAGCAGTTACTCGAATTGGGAAGATACGCAGTATTTT.

This clonotype was counted at least ten times. This sequence joins TRBV7-2 and TRBJ2-5; no definite D call. From germline, CDR1 is SGHTA and CDR2 FQGNSA. The germline V and J ends were trimmed by 3 bases and 5 bases, with 4 bases remaining between them. The CDR3 spans 11 residues. The CDR3 coding sequence is TGTGCCAGCAGCTTCTCGGAGACCCAGTACTTC. This codes for CASSFSETQYF.

This chain links TRBV9 with TRBJ1-2; D perhaps matches TRBD1 (6 bases). V lost 4 bases and J 8 bases, leaving 15 bases between the germline ends. The CDR3 has 13 residues. CDR1 and CDR2 from the germline V gene are SGDLS and YYNGEE. The DNA of the CDR3 is TGTGCCAGCAGCCGCGACAGGTTGGGGGGCTACACCTTC. This codes for CASSRDRLGGYTF.

This clonotype came up many times. The chain uses TRBV6-2 or TRBV6-3 and TRBJ2-5; D is uncertain. From germline, CDR1 is MNHEY and CDR2 SVGEGT. This CDR3 region has 13 residues. The germline V and J ends were trimmed by 5 bases and 0 bases, with 7 bases remaining between them. The CDR3 reads CASSRIHQETQYF. CDR3 DNA: TGTGCCAGCAGTAGGATTCACCAAGAGACCCAGTACTTC.

The rearrangement joins TRBV14 to TRBJ1-1; no firm D call. Germline CDR1 SGHDN, CDR2 FVKESK. The CDR3 loop spans 15 amino acids. V lost 1 base, J lost 5 bases, and 14 bases lay in between. In DNA, the CDR3 is TGTGCCAGCAGCCAAGTAAAAGGGTTGGTTACTGAAGCTTTCTTT. This encodes CASSQVKGLVTEAFF.

V usage is TRBV6-5 and J usage is TRBJ2-2; 8 bases map to TRBD2. Germline-derived CDR1 and CDR2 are MNHEY and SVGAGI. The CDR3 contains 15 residues. With 5 bases clipped from V and 7 bases from J, the junction kept 9 bases outside the gene matches. The CDR3 reads CASSPLAGDHGELFF. DNA of the CDR3: TGTGCCAGCAGTCCCCTAGCGGGTGATCACGGGGAGCTGTTTTTT.

The chain carries TRBV11-2 and TRBJ1-2, with a weak D call TRBD1 (5 bases). This CDR3 has 15 amino acids. Trimming left V 5 bases short and J 1 base short, with 14 bases between. Germline V lookup: CDR1 SGHAT, CDR2 FQNNGV. CDR3 sequence: CASSLGLTLNYGYTF. For the CDR3, the DNA is TGTGCCAGCAGCCTGGGACTGACTCTTAACTATGGCTACACCTTC.

The gene calls are TRBV13 and TRBJ1-5; no clear D gene. Germline V gene sequence: CDR1 PRHDT, CDR2 FYEKMQ (reference sequence). The ends were cut back, 2 bases at V and 6 bases at J, with 5 bases in the middle. The CDR3 totals 12 residues. The CDR3 loop is CASSLNGQPQHF. The CDR3 bases are TGTGCCAGCAGCTTAAATGGTCAGCCCCAGCATTTT.

The V and J genes are TRBV12-3 or TRBV12-4 and TRBJ2-2, with 9 bases aligning to TRBD1. V trimming: 11 bases; J trimming: 5 bases; junction bases outside the gene matches: 6. The CDR3 length is 13 residues. In nucleotides, the CDR3 is TGTGCCGGAAACAGGGGGCGAACCGGGGAGCTGTTTTTT. Translated: CAGNRGRTGELFF.

This clonotype was seen a few times. The rearrangement uses TRBV12-3 or TRBV12-4 and TRBJ2-2; 12 positions match TRBD2. The CDR3 length is 16 residues. Trimming removed 3 bases from V and 6 bases from J; junction bases left unmatched: 5. CDR3: CASSLTSGRSAGELFF. In nucleotides, the CDR3 is TGTGCCAGCAGTTTGACTAGCGGGAGATCCGCCGGGGAGCTGTTTTTT.

The V gene is TRBV12-3 or TRBV12-4, the J gene TRBJ2-1; TRBD2 agrees at 8 bases. The length of the CDR3 is 15 residues. The ends lost 7 bases at V and 10 bases at J; junction bases unmatched: 15. CDR3 sequence: CASTPGLGGIREQFF. Here the CDR3 DNA reads TGTGCCAGCACTCCGGGACTAGGGGGAATAAGGGAGCAGTTCTTC.

This chain joins TRBV5-1 and TRBJ1-4, with a possible D match to TRBD1 (6 bases). The germline V and J ends were trimmed by 4 bases and 5 bases, with 12 bases remaining between them. The length of the CDR3 is 14 residues. Germline values: CDR1 SGHRS, CDR2 YFSETQ. CDR3 protein: CASSPGHGNEKLFF. CDR3 sequence (DNA): TGCGCCAGCAGCCCGGGACACGGCAATGAAAAACTGTTTTTT.

This chain links TRBV7-2 with TRBJ2-3, with D perhaps assigned TRBD1 or TRBD2 (5 bases each). The CDR3 is made up of 14 amino acids. The germline V and J ends were trimmed by 5 bases and 6 bases, with 15 bases remaining between them. CDR1 is SGHTA, CDR2 FQGNSA, per germline. CDR3: CASSTGTGRDTQYF. Written as DNA, the CDR3 is TGTGCCAGCAGCACCGGGACGGGACGTGATACGCAGTATTTT.